This TCR beta chain originates from a study of cytomegalovirus exposure and HLA in healthy donors. General study points: In a later analysis, the majority of CMV-associated beta chains seemingly showed HLA restriction. TCR beta chains numbering more than 150 were designated cytomegalovirus-associated. Reports indicated that the classifier achieved high specificity and sensitivity in diagnosing cytomegalovirus status.

Amplification used 60 Vbeta primers and 13 Jbeta primers. The table came from immunoSEQ multiplex PCR; TCRdb's copy has only in-frame clones and leaves some out. The sample contains approximately 160,000 clones, over 65% of which appear only once. Trimming removed 1 base at V and 1 base at J, with 12 bases between. The CDR3 contains 15 residues. Germline assignment: CDR1 GTSNPN and CDR2 SVGIG (reference sequence). This clone was seen a few times. Its antigen is unidentified. Material for sequencing was PBMCs. This TCR was recovered from a man in his late teens or twenties in good health and CMV-seropositive. The V call is TRBV30, the J call TRBJ2-3; D might be TRBD1 (6 bases). DNA of the CDR3: TGTGCCTGGAGTGGGGGGCTATATCGCACAGATACGCAGTATTTT. Its protein is CAWSGGLYRTDTQYF.